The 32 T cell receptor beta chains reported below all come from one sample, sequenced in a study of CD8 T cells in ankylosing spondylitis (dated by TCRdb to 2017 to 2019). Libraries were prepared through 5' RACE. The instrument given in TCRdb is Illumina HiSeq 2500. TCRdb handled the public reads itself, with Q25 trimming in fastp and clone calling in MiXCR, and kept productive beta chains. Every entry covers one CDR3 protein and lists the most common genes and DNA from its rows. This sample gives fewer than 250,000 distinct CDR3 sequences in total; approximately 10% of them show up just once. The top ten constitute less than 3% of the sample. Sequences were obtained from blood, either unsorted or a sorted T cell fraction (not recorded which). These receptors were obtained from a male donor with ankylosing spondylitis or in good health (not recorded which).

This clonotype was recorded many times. For the CDR3, the DNA is TGTGCCAGCAGTTGGACTCGTTCGACCGGGGAGCTGTTTTTT. The encoded protein is CASSWTRSTGELFF. The rearrangement links TRBV2 to TRBJ2-2; D may be TRBD2 (5 bases). Per germline, CDR1 SNHLY and CDR2 FYNNEI. The V and J ends lost 5 bases and 5 bases respectively, with 12 bases between them. The length of the CDR3 is 14 residues.

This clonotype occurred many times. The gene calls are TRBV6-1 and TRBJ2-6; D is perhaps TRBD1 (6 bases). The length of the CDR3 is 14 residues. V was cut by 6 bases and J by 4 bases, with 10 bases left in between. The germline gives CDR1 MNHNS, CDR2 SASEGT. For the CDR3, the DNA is TGTGCCAGCAGAACAGGGTCCGGGGCCAACGTCCTGACTTTC. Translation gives CASRTGSGANVLTF.

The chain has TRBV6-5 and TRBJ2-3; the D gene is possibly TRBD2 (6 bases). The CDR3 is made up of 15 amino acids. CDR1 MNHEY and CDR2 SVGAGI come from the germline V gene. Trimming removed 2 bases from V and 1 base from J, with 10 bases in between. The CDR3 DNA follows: TGTGCCAGCAGTTACAGTAGCGGACGCACAGATACGCAGTATTTT. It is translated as CASSYSSGRTDTQYF.

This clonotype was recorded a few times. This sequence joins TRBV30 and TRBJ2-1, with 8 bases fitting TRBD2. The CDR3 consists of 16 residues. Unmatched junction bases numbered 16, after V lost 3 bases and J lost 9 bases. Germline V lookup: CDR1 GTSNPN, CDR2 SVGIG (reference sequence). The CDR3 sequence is CAWRTWGGLGSREQFF. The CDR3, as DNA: TGTGCCTGGAGGACGTGGGGGGGACTAGGTTCTCGTGAGCAGTTCTTC.

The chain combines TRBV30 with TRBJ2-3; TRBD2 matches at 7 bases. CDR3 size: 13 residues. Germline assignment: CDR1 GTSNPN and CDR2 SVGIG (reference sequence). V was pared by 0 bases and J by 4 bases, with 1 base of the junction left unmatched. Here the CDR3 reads CAWSVREADTQYF. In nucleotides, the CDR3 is TGTGCCTGGAGTGTCCGGGAGGCAGATACGCAGTATTTT.

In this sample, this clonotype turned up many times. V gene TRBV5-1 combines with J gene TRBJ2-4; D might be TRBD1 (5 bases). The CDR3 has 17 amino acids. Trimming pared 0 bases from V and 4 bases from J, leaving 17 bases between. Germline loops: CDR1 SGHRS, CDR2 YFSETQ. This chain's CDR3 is CASSLVSRAPRKNIQYF. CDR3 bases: TGCGCCAGCAGCTTGGTAAGCAGGGCCCCGAGGAAAAACATTCAGTACTTC.

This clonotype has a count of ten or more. The DNA for the CDR3 is TGCGCCAGCAGCTTGTTGGGGGATTCACCCCTCCACTTT. Translating gives CASSLLGDSPLHF. V gene TRBV5-1 combines with J gene TRBJ1-6; the D gene is possibly TRBD1 (5 bases). The length of the CDR3 is 13 residues. Trimming took 1 base from V and 8 from J, leaving 7 bases between them. Per germline, CDR1 SGHRS and CDR2 YFSETQ.

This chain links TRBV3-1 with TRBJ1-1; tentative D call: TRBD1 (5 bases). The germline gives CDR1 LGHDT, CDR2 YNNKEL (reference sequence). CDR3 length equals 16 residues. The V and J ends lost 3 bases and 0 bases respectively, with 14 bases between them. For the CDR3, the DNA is TGTGCCAGCAGCCACGGGGGGAGACTCATGAACACTGAAGCTTTCTTT. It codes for CASSHGGRLMNTEAFF.

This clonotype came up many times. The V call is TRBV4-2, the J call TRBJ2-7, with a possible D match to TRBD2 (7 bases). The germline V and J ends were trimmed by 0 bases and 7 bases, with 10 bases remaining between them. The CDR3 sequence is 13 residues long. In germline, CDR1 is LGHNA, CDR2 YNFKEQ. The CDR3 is CASSQEGGVEQYF. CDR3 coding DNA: TGTGCCAGCAGCCAAGAAGGGGGGGTTGAGCAGTACTTC.

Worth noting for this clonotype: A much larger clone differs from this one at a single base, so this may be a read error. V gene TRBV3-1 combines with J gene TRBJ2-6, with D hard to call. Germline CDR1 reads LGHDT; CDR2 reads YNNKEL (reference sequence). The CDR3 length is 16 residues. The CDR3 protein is CAGSQEEGSGANVLTF. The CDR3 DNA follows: TGTGCCGGCAGCCAAGAGGAAGGCTCTGGGGCCAACGTCCTGACTTTC.

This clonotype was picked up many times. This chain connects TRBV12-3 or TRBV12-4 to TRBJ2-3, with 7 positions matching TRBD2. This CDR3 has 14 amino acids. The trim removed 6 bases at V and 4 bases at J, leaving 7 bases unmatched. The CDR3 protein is CASRLLGGSDTQYF. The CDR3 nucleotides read TGTGCCAGCAGGCTACTCGGGGGGTCAGATACGCAGTATTTT.

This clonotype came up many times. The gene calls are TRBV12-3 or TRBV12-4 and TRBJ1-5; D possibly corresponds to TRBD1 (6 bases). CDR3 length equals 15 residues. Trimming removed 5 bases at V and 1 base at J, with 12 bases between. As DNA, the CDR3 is TGTGCCAGCAGTCATACAGGGATGAGCAATCAGCCCCAGCATTTT. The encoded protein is CASSHTGMSNQPQHF.

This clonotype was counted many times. This CDR3 is CASRGPYTEAFF. The CDR3, as DNA: TGCGCCAGTAGAGGGCCTTACACTGAAGCTTTCTTT. The V gene is TRBV5-1, the J gene TRBJ1-1, with D unclear. Germline CDR1 SGHRS, CDR2 YFSETQ. V lost 8 bases and J lost 3, with 11 bases in between. The CDR3 spans 12 residues. Using reference TRBV5-1 and TRBJ1-1 for the parts outside the CDR3, the full variable domain is KAGVTQTPRYLIKTRGQQVTLSCSPISGHRSVSWYQQTPGQGLQFLFEYFSETQRNKGNFPGRFSGRQFSNSRSEMNVSTLELGDSALYLCASRGPYTEAFFGQGTRLTVV.

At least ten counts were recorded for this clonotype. The CDR3 reads CASSQRRAETQYF. The CDR3, as DNA: TGTGCCAGCAGCCAACGACGGGCTGAGACCCAGTACTTC. This sequence joins TRBV7-7 and TRBJ2-5; unclear D gene. The CDR3 sequence is 13 residues long. The V end was cut by 5 bases, the J end by 5 bases, with 12 bases between. CDR1 SSHAT and CDR2 FNYEAQ come from the germline V gene (reference sequence).

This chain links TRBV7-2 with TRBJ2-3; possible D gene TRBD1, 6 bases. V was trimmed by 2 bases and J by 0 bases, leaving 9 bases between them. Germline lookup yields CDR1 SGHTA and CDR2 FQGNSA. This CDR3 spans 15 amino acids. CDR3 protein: CASSLLGASTDTQYF. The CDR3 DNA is TGTGCCAGCAGCTTACTGGGGGCTAGCACAGATACGCAGTATTTT. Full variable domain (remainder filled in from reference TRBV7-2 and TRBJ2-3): GAGVSQSPSNKVTEKGKDVELRCDPISGHTALYWYRQSLGQGLEFLIYFQGNSAPDKSGLPSDRFSAERTGGSVSTLTIQRTQQEDSAVYLCASSLLGASTDTQYFGPGTRLTVL.

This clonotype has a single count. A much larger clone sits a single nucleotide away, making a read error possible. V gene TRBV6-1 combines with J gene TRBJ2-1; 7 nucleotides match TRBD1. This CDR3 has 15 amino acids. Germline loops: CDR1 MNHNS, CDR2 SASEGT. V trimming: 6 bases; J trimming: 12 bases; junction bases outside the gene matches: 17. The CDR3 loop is CASSLSGGQANRQFF. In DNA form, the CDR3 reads TGTGCCAGCAGCCTCTCGGGCGGACAGGCCAATAGGCAGTTCTTC.

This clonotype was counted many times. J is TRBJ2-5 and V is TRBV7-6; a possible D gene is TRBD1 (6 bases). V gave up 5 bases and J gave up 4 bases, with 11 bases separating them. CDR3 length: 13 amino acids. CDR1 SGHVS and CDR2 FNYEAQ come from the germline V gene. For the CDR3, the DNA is TGTGCCAGCAGCCCAGGGACACTAGAGACCCAGTACTTC. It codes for CASSPGTLETQYF.

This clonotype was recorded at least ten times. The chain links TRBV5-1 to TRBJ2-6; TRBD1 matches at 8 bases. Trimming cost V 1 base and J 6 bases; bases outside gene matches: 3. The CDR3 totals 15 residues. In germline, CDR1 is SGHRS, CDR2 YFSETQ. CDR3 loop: CASSLSGGEANVLTF. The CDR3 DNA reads TGCGCCAGCAGCTTGTCAGGGGGCGAGGCCAACGTCCTGACTTTC.

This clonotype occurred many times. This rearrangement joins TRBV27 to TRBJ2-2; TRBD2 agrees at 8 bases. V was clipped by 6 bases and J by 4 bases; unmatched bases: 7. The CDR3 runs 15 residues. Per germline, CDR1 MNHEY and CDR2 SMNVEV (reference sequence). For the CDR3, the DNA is TGTGCCAGCAGCCGAAAGCGGGAGTCCACCGGGGAGCTGTTTTTT. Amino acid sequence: CASSRKRESTGELFF.

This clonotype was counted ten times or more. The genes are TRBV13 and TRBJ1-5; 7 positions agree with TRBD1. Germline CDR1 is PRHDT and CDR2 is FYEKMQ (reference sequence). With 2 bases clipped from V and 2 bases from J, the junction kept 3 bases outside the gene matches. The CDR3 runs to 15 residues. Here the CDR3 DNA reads TGTGCCAGCAGCTTAACCGGACAGGGCAATCAGCCCCAGCATTTT. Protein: CASSLTGQGNQPQHF.

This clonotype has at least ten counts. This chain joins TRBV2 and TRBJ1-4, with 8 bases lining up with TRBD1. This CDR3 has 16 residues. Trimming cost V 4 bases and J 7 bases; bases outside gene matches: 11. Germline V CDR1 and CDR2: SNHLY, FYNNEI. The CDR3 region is CASSVLGQGSSEKLFF. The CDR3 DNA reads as TGTGCCAGCAGTGTCCTCGGACAGGGAAGCAGTGAAAAACTGTTTTTT.

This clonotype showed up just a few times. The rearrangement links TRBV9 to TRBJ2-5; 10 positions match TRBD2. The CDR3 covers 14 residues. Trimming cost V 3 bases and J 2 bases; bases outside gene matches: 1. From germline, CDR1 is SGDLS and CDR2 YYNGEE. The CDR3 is CASSASGGQETQYF. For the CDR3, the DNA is TGTGCCAGCAGCGCTAGCGGGGGTCAAGAGACCCAGTACTTC.

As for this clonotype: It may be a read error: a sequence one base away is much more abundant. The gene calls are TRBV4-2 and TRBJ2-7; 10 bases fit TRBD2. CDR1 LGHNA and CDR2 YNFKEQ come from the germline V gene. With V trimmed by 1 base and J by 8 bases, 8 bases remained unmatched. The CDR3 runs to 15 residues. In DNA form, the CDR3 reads TGTGCCAGCAGCCAAGCTAGCGGGGGAGGATACAAGCAGTACTTC. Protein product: CASSQASGGGYKQYF.

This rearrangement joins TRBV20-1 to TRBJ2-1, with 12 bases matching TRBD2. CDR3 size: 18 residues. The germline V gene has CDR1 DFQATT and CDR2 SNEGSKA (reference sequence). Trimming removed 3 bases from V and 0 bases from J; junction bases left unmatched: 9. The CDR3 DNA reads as TGCAGTGCTAGTTCGGGACTAGCGGGTTTTAGCTCCTACAATGAGCAGTTCTTC. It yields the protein CSASSGLAGFSSYNEQFF.

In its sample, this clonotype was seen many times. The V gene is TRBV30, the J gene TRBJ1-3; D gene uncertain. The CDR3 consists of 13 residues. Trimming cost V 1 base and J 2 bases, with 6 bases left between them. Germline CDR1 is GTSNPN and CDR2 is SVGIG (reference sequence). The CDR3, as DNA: TGTGCCTGGAGTGCGATGGCTGGAAACACCATATATTTT. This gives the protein CAWSAMAGNTIYF. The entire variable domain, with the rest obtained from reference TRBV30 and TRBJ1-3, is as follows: SQTIHQWPATLVQPVGSPLSLECTVEGTSNPNLYWYRQAAGRGLQLLFYSVGIGQISSEVPQNLSASRPQDRQFILSSKKLLLSDSGFYLCAWSAMAGNTIYFGEGSWLTVV.

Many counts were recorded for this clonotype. This CDR3 reads CASTSRPSNTGELFF. CDR3 bases: TGTGCCAGCACGTCTCGACCCAGTAACACCGGGGAGCTGTTTTTT. The rearrangement links TRBV12-3 or TRBV12-4 to TRBJ2-2; unclear D gene. The CDR3 is 15 residues long. Trimming took 7 bases from V and 2 from J, leaving 14 bases between them.

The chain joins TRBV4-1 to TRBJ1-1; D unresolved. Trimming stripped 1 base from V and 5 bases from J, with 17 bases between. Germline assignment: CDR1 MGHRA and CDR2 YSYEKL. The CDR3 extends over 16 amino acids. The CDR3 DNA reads TGCGCCAGCAGCCAAGGGACCCCTCCGACACGGACTGAAGCTTTCTTT. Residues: CASSQGTPPTRTEAFF.

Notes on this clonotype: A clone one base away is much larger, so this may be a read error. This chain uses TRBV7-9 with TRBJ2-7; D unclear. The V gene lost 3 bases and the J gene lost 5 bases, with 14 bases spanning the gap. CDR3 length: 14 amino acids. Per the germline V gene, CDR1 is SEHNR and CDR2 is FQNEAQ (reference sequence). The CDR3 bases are TGTGCCAGCAGCTTTGGAAGGAGAGGCCACGAGCAGTACTTC. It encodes CASSFGRRGHEQYF.

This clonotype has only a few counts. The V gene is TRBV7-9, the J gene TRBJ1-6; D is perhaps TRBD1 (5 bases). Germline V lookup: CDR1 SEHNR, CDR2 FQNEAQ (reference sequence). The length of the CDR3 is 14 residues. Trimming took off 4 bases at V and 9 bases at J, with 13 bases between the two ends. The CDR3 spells CASSSGTIVSPLHF. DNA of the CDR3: TGTGCCAGCAGCTCCGGGACGATTGTTTCACCCCTCCACTTT. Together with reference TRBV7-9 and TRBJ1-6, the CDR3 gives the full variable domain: DTGVSQNPRHKITKRGQNVTFRCDPISEHNRLYWYRQTLGQGPEFLTYFQNEAQLEKSRLLSDRFSAERPKGSFSTLEIQRTEQGDSAMYLCASSSGTIVSPLHFGNGTRLTVT.

CDR3 region: CASSQGLQETQYF. CDR3 nucleotide sequence: TGCGCCAGCAGCCAAGGACTCCAAGAGACCCAGTACTTC. The chain links TRBV4-1 to TRBJ2-5; no definite D call. V was pared by 1 base and J by 1 base, with 4 bases between. Germline CDR1 reads MGHRA; CDR2 reads YSYEKL. The CDR3 loop spans 13 amino acids.

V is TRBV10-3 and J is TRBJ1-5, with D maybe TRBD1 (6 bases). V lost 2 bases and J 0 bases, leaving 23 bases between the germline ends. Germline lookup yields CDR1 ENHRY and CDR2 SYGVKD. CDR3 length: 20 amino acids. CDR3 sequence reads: CAISEGDTHDALCSNQPQHF. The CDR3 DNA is TGTGCCATCAGTGAGGGGGACACTCATGATGCACTGTGTAGCAATCAGCCCCAGCATTTT.

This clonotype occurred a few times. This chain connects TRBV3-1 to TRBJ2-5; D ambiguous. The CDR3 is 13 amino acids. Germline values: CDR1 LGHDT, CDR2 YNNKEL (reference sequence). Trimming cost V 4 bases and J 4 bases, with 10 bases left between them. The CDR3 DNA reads TGTGCCAGCAGCCGAGACAACGTAGAGACCCAGTACTTC. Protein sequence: CASSRDNVETQYF.